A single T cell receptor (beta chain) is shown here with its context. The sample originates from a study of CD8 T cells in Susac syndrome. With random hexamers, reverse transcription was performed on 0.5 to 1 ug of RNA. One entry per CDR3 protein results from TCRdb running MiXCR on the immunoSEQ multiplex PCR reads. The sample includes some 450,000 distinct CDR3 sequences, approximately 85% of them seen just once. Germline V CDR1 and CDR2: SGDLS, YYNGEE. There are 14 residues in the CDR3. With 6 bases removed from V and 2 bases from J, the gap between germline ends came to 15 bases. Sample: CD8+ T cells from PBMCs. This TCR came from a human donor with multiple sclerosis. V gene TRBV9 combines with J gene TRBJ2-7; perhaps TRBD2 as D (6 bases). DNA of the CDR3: TGTGCCAGCACCGCTGGGGACTTACCCTACGAGCAGTACTTC. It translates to CASTAGDLPYEQYF. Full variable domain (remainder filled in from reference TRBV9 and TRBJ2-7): DSGVTQTPKHLITATGQRVTLRCSPRSGDLSVYWYQQSLDQGLQFLIQYYNGEERAKGNILERFSAQQFPDLHSELNLSSLELGDSALYFCASTAGDLPYEQYFGPGTRLTVT.